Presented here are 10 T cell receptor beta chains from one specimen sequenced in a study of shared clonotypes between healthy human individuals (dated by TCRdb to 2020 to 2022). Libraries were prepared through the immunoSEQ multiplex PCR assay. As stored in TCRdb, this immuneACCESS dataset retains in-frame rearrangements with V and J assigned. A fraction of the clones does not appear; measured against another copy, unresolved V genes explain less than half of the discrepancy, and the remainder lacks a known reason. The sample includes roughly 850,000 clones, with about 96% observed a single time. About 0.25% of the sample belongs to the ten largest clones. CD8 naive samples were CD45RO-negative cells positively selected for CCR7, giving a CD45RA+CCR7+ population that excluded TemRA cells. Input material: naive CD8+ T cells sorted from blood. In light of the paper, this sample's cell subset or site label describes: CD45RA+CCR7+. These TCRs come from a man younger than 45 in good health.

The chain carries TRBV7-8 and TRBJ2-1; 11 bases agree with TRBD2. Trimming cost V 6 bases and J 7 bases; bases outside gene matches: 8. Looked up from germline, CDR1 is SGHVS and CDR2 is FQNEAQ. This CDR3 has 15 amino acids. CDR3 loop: CASRILAGGQNEQFF. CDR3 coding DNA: TGTGCCAGCAGGATCCTAGCGGGAGGTCAGAATGAGCAGTTCTTC.

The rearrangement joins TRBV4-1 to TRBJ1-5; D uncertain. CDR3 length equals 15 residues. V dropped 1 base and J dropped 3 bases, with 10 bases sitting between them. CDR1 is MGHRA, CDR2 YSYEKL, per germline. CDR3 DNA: TGCGCCAGCAGCCAAGCGGTTACGGTCAATCAGCCCCAGCATTTT. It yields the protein CASSQAVTVNQPQHF.

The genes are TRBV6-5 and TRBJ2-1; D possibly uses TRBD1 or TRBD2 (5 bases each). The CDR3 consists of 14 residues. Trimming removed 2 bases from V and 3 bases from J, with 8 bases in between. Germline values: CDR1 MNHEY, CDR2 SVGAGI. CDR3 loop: CASSYEGFYNEQFF. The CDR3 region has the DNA TGTGCCAGCAGTTACGAGGGGTTCTACAATGAGCAGTTCTTC.

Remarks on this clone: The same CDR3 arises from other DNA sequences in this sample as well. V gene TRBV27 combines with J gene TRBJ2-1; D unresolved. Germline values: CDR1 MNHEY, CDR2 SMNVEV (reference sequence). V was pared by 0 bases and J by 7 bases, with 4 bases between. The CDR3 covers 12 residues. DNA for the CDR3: TGTGCCAGCAGTTTATCTGGGAATGAGCAGTTCTTC. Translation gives CASSLSGNEQFF.

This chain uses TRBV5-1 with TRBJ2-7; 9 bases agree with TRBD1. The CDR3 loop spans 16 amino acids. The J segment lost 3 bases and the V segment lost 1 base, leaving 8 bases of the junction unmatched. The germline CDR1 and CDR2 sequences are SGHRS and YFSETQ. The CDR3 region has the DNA TGCGCCAGCAGCTTGCCCTCGACAGGGGGATTCTACGAGCAGTACTTC. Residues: CASSLPSTGGFYEQYF.

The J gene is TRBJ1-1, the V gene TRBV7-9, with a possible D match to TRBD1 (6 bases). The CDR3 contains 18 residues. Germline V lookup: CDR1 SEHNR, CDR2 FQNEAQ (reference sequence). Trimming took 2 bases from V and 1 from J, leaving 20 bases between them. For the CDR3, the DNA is TGTGCCAGCAGCTTAACGGCGGGAAGGGGGTCGGGGAACACTGAAGCTTTCTTT. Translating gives CASSLTAGRGSGNTEAFF.

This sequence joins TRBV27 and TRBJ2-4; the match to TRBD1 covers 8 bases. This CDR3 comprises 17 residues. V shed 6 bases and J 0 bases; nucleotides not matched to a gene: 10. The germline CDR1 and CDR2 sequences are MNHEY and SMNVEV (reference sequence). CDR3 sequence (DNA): TGTGCCAGCAGGCAGGGGGCTATGGGTTTAGCCAAAAACATTCAGTACTTC. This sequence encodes CASRQGAMGLAKNIQYF.

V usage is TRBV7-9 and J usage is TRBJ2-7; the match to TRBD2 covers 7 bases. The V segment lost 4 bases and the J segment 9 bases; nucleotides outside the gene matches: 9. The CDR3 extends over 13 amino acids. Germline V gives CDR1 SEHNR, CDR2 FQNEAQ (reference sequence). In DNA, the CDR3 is TGTGCCAGCAGCTCCCCCTCTCGGGAGGCGCAGTACTTC. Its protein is CASSSPSREAQYF. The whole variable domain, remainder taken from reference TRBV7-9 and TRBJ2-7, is DTGVSQNPRHKITKRGQNVTFRCDPISEHNRLYWYRQTLGQGPEFLTYFQNEAQLEKSRLLSDRFSAERPKGSFSTLEIQRTEQGDSAMYLCASSSPSREAQYFGPGTRLTVT.

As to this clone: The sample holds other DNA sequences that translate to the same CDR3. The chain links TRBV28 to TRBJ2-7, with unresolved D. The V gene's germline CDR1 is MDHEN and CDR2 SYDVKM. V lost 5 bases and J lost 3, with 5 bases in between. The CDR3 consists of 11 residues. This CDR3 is CASSLFYEQYF. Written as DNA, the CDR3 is TGTGCCAGCAGTCTCTTCTACGAGCAGTACTTC. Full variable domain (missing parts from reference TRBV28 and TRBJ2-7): DVKVTQSSRYLVKRTGEKVFLECVQDMDHENMFWYRQDPGLGLRLIYFSYDVKMKEKGDIPEGYSVSREKKERFSLILESASTNQTSMYLCASSLFYEQYFGPGTRLTVT.

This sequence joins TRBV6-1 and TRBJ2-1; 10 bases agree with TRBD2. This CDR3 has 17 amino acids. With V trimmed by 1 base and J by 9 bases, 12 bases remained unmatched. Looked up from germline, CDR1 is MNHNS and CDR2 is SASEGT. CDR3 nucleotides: TGTGCCAGCAGTGAAGGGCGGACATGGGGACTAGCGAGTGAGCAGTTCTTC. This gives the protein CASSEGRTWGLASEQFF.